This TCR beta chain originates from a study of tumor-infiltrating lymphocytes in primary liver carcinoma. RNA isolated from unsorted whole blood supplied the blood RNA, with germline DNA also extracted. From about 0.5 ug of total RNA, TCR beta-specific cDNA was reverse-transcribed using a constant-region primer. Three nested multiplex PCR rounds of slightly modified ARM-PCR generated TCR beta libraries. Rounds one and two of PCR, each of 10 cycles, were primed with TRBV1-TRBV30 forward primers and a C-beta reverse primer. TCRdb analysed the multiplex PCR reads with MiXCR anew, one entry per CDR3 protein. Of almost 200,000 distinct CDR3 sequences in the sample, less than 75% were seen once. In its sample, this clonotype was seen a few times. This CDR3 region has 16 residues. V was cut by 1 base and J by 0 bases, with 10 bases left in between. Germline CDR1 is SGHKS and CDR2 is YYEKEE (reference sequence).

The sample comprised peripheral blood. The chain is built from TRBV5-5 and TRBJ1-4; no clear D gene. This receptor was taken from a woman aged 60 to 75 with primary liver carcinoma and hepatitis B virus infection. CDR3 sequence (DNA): TGTGCCAGCAGCTTGAGTCCCTCCACAACTAATGAAAAACTGTTTTTT. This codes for CASSLSPSTTNEKLFF.